This record concerns one T cell receptor (beta chain) sequence. Its matching antigen is unknown. The junction and the germline gene differ at one end; a read error may be behind it. The CDR3 is made up of 15 amino acids. Germline CDR1 SGHRS, CDR2 YFSETQ. The second PCR ran roughly 6 to 11 cycles with a sample-barcoded 5' primer and J-beta primers. One entry per CDR3 protein, called by TCRdb with MiXCR from the 5' RACE reads. The sample lists 1.8 million or so distinct CDR3 sequences, approximately 39% seen once, with about 21% in the top ten. Isolation of PBMCs gave at least 7 million cells per sample. The source of the sample is a study of blood T cells in healthy people across ages. Broader study findings: The study lacked donor CMV status, which possibly confounded expanded clonotype changes.

Sequences were obtained from blood. This clonotype originated in a human donor in good health. This chain links TRBV5-1 with TRBJ2-5, with a possible D match to TRBD2 (6 bases). The CDR3 loop is CANSRGTTGEETQYF. As DNA, the CDR3 is TGCGCCAACAGCCGCGGGACGACCGGTGAAGAGACCCAGTACTTC.